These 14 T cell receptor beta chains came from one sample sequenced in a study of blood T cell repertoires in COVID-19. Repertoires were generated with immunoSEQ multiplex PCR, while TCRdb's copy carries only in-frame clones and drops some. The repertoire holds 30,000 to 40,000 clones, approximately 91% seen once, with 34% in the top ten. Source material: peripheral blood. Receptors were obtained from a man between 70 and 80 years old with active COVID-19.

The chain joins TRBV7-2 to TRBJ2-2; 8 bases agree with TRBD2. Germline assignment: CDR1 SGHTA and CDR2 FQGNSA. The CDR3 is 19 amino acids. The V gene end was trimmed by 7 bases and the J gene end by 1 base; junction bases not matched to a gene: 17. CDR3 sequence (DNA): TGTGCCAGCACCCCCAGGATGGGCGGGGGGCTGGGGAACACCGGGGAGCTGTTTTTT. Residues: CASTPRMGGGLGNTGELFF.

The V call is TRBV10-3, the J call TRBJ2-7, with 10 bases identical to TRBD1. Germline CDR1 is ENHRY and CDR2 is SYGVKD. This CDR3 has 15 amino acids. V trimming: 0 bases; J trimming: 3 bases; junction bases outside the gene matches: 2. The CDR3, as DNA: TGTGCCATCAGTGAGTCCTGGACAGGGGGCTACGAGCAGTACTTC. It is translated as CAISESWTGGYEQYF.

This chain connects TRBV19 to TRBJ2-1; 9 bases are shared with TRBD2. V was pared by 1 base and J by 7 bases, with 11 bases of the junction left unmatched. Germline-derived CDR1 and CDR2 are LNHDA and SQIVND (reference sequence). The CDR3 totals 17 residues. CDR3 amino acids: CASSIAAGLSGSNEQFF. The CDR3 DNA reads TGTGCCAGTAGTATAGCCGCCGGGCTTAGCGGGAGTAATGAGCAGTTCTTC.

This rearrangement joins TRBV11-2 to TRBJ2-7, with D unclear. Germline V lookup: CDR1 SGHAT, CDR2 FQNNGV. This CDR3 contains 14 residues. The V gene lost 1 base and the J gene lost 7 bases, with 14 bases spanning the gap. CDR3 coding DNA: TGTGCCAGCAGCTTAGTGAACAGTCCACCGGAGCAGTACTTC. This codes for CASSLVNSPPEQYF.

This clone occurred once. The CDR3 DNA is TGTGCCAGCAGCCTTAGCGGGAGAGGATACGAGCAGTACTTC. Translated, it gives CASSLSGRGYEQYF. The V call is TRBV3-1 (or the pseudogene TRBV3-2), the J call TRBJ2-7; 9 nucleotides line up with TRBD2. Germline V gene lookup returns CDR1 LGHDT and CDR2 YNNKEL (reference sequence). There are 14 residues in the CDR3. J was trimmed by 4 bases and V by 4 bases; bases with no gene match: 5.

The CDR3 spells CASSLTANGYTF. Written as DNA, the CDR3 is TGTGCCAGCAGCTTAACAGCCAATGGCTACACCTTC. V usage is TRBV7-9 and J usage is TRBJ1-2; D remains unclear. Germline values: CDR1 SEHNR, CDR2 FQNEAQ (reference sequence). The CDR3 consists of 12 residues. V was shortened by 2 bases and J by 6 bases, with 7 bases between the two germline ends.

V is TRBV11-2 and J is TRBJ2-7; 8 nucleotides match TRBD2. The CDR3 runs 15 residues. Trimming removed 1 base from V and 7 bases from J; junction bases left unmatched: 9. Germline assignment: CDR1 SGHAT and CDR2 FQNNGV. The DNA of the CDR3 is TGTGCCAGCAGCTTAGTCACAAGCGGGAGAGGTGAGCAGTACTTC. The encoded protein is CASSLVTSGRGEQYF. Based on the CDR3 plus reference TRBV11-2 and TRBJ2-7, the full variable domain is EAGVAQSPRYKIIEKRQSVAFWCNPISGHATLYWYQQILGQGPKLLIQFQNNGVVDDSQLPKDRFSAERLKGVDSTLKIQPAKLEDSAVYLCASSLVTSGRGEQYFGPGTRLTVT.

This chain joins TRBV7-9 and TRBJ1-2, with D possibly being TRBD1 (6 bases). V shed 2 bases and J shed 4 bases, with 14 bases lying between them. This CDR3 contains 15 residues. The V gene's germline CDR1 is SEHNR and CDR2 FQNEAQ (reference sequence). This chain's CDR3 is CASSLTGQPLYGYTF. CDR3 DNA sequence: TGTGCCAGCAGCTTAACAGGACAGCCACTCTATGGCTACACCTTC.

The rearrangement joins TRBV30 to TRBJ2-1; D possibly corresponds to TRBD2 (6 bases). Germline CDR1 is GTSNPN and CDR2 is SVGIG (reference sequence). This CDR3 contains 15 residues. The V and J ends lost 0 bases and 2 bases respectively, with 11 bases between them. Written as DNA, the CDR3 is TGTGCCTGGAGTGTGCGGGGAGTGGCCTACAATGAGCAGTTCTTC. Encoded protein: CAWSVRGVAYNEQFF.

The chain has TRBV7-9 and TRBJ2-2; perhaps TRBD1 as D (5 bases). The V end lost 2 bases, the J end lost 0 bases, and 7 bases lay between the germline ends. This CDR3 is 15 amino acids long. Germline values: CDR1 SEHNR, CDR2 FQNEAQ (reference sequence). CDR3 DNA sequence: TGTGCCAGCAGCTTACAACAGGCGAACACCGGGGAGCTGTTTTTT. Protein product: CASSLQQANTGELFF.

The CDR3 nucleotides are TGTGCCAGCAGTCTCTACGGTTCCAATCAGCCCCAGCATTTT. This gives the protein CASSLYGSNQPQHF. V usage is TRBV6-6 and J usage is TRBJ1-5; D not resolved. The CDR3 covers 14 residues. The V gene's germline CDR1 is MNHNY and CDR2 SVGAGI (reference sequence). V lost 5 bases, J lost 3 bases, and 11 bases lay in between.

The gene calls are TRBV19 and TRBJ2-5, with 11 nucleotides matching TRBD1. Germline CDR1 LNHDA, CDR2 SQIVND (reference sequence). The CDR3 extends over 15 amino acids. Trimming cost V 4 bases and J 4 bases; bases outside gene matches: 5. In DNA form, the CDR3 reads TGTGCCAGTAGTAGGGGGACAGGGGGTGGAGAGACCCAGTACTTC. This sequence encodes CASSRGTGGGETQYF. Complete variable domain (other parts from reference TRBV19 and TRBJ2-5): DGGITQSPKYLFRKEGQNVTLSCEQNLNHDAMYWYRQDPGQGLRLIYYSQIVNDFQKGDIAEGYSVSREKKESFPLTVTSAQKNPTAFYLCASSRGTGGGETQYFGPGTRLLVL.

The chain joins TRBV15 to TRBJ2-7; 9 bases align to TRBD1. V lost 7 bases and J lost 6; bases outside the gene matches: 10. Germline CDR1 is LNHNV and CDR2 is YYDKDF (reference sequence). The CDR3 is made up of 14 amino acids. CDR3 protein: CATTIDRGISEQYF. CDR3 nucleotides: TGTGCCACCACCATCGACAGGGGGATCTCCGAGCAGTACTTC.

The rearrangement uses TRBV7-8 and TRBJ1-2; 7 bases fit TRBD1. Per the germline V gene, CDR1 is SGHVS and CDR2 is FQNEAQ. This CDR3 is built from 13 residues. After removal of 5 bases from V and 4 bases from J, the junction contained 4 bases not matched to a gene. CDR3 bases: TGTGCCAGCAGCAAGGGACAGCCCTATGGCTACACCTTC. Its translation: CASSKGQPYGYTF. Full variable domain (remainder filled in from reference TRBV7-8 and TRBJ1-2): GAGVSQSPRYKVAKRGQDVALRCDPISGHVSLFWYQQALGQGPEFLTYFQNEAQLDKSGLPSDRFFAERPEGSVSTLKIQRTQQEDSAVYLCASSKGQPYGYTFGSGTRLTVV.